The 17 T cell receptor beta chains presented below share a single source sample, sequenced in a study of CD8 T cells in ankylosing spondylitis. Findings of the study overall: In ankylosing spondylitis blood, a motif of roughly eight highly homologous TCR beta variants appeared characteristic.

TCRdb passed the 5' RACE reads through MiXCR, listing each CDR3 protein once. The sample yields roughly 220,000 distinct CDR3 sequences, around 19% seen once. No antigen has been identified for these receptors. Sequences were obtained from blood, either unsorted or a sorted T cell fraction (not recorded which). The receptor source for this set is a male donor with ankylosing spondylitis.

The V call is TRBV7-9, the J call TRBJ2-7, with D maybe TRBD1 (6 bases). CDR3 length: 13 residues. V dropped 6 bases and J dropped 2 bases, with 11 bases sitting between them. Germline V gene lookup returns CDR1 SEHNR and CDR2 FQNEAQ (reference sequence). The CDR3 DNA sequence: TGTGCCAGCAGTCAGGGGAACGCCTACGAGCAGTACTTC. This gives the protein CASSQGNAYEQYF.

The table lists this clonotype with a count of one. As the CDR3 is not closed by the conserved phenylalanine or tryptophan, this likely results from a read error. The chain carries TRBV4-2 and TRBJ2-7; the match to TRBD1 covers 10 bases. The CDR3 sequence is 15 residues long. The junction had 4 bases not matched to a gene; V was cut back by 1 base and J by 4 bases. Germline V CDR1 and CDR2: LGHNA, YNFKEQ. CDR3 coding DNA: TGTGCCAGCAGCCAAGTTTGGGACAGGGGATACGAGCAGTACTGC. Protein: CASSQVWDRGYEQYC.

The chain is built from TRBV4-1 and TRBJ2-1; TRBD2 matches at 8 bases. Trimming cost V 3 bases and J 8 bases; bases outside gene matches: 9. Germline V lookup: CDR1 MGHRA, CDR2 YSYEKL. The CDR3 extends over 15 amino acids. The chain's CDR3 is CASSQEGLAGYEQFF. The CDR3 nucleotides are TGCGCCAGCAGCCAGGAAGGGCTAGCGGGTTATGAGCAGTTCTTC.

This clonotype came up a few times. The gene calls are TRBV12-3 or TRBV12-4 and TRBJ2-2; D is perhaps TRBD2 (5 bases). This CDR3 contains 15 residues. Trimming took off 0 bases at V and 0 bases at J, with 5 bases between the two ends. The CDR3 here is CASSLASANTGELFF. CDR3 nucleotide sequence: TGTGCCAGCAGTTTAGCTAGCGCGAACACCGGGGAGCTGTTTTTT.

J is TRBJ2-3 and V is TRBV5-1; 12 bases align to TRBD1. The J segment lost 3 bases and the V segment lost 4 bases, leaving 6 bases of the junction unmatched. This CDR3 spans 16 amino acids. Germline V gene data show CDR1 as SGHRS and CDR2 as YFSETQ. In DNA form, the CDR3 reads TGCGCCAGCAGCAGGGGACAGGGGGCGCTTACAGATACGCAGTATTTT. This gives the protein CASSRGQGALTDTQYF. Full variable domain (rest looked up from reference TRBV5-1 and TRBJ2-3): KAGVTQTPRYLIKTRGQQVTLSCSPISGHRSVSWYQQTPGQGLQFLFEYFSETQRNKGNFPGRFSGRQFSNSRSEMNVSTLELGDSALYLCASSRGQGALTDTQYFGPGTRLTVL.

This clonotype occurred a few times. The V gene is TRBV11-2, the J gene TRBJ2-5, with D unresolved. V was pared by 0 bases and J by 1 base, with 9 bases between. The CDR3 runs to 15 residues. CDR1 is SGHAT and CDR2 is FQNNGV in the germline V gene. The CDR3 nucleotides are TGTGCCAGCAGCTTAGACGGCAGGCTCCAAGAGACCCAGTACTTC. Its protein product is CASSLDGRLQETQYF.

For this clonotype: This may be a read error: a much more frequent sequence differs by one nucleotide. V is TRBV12-3 or TRBV12-4 and J is TRBJ2-1; 13 positions agree with TRBD2. The V and J ends lost 6 bases and 9 bases, in that order; junction bases with no gene match: 14. The CDR3 runs 17 residues. CDR3 DNA: TGTGCCAGCAGCCCGGGACTAGCGGGACCTCGATCGGTTGAGCAGTTCTTC. It is translated as CASSPGLAGPRSVEQFF.

This clonotype turned up a few times. The V call is TRBV27, the J call TRBJ2-7; 8 bases are shared with TRBD1. This CDR3 region has 15 residues. With V trimmed by 2 bases and J by 1 base, 4 bases remained unmatched. Germline V gives CDR1 MNHEY, CDR2 SMNVEV (reference sequence). For the CDR3, the DNA is TGTGCCAGCAGTTTAAGGGGGGACAGGTCCTACGAGCAGTACTTC. It specifies CASSLRGDRSYEQYF.

The chain is built from TRBV5-1 and TRBJ2-1; 11 nucleotides align to TRBD2. This CDR3 has 16 amino acids. Germline V gene lookup returns CDR1 SGHRS and CDR2 YFSETQ. V trimming: 4 bases; J trimming: 10 bases; junction bases outside the gene matches: 13. CDR3 nucleotide sequence: TGCGCCAGCAGCCTGAGTAGCGGGGGGGTACAGACAGAGCAGTTCTTC. The encoded protein is CASSLSSGGVQTEQFF.

In this sample, this clonotype turned up many times. J is TRBJ1-1 and V is TRBV7-6, with TRBD1 matching over 7 bases. This CDR3 is built from 15 residues. Unmatched junction bases numbered 9, after V lost 3 bases and J lost 5 bases. Germline V gives CDR1 SGHVS, CDR2 FNYEAQ. CDR3 region: CASSFETGQLTEAFF. Written as DNA, the CDR3 is TGTGCCAGCAGCTTCGAGACAGGGCAATTAACTGAAGCTTTCTTT.

The chain recombines TRBV4-3 with TRBJ2-1; D is unclear. Trimming took off 4 bases at V and 8 bases at J, with 24 bases between the two ends. Looked up from germline, CDR1 is LGHNA and CDR2 is YSLEER. The CDR3 spans 17 residues. The DNA of the CDR3 is TGCGCCAGCAGCCCTTCCCGAACGGAGCGTATTTCTGATGAGCAGTTCTTC. Protein: CASSPSRTERISDEQFF.

The chain uses TRBV20-1 and TRBJ1-1; a weak D match, TRBD1 (5 bases). The germline V gene has CDR1 DFQATT and CDR2 SNEGSKA (reference sequence). V was trimmed by 5 bases and J by 4 bases, leaving 17 bases between them. This CDR3 is built from 14 residues. CDR3: CSAWDGPLITEAFF. Here the CDR3 DNA reads TGCAGTGCTTGGGACGGGCCCCTTATCACTGAAGCTTTCTTT.

This clonotype was detected many times. The V gene is TRBV29-1, the J gene TRBJ1-2; D perhaps matches TRBD1 (6 bases). Per germline, CDR1 SQVTM and CDR2 ANQGSEA. The CDR3 is 15 amino acids. V lost 0 bases and J lost 3, with 14 bases in between. CDR3: CSVEEGPGQYYGYTF. The CDR3 DNA reads as TGCAGCGTTGAAGAGGGACCCGGACAGTACTATGGCTACACCTTC.

This clonotype was detected only a few times. The chain employs TRBV20-1 and TRBJ2-1; 9 nucleotides agree with TRBD1. The CDR3 totals 13 residues. Trimming removed 8 bases from V and 3 bases from J; junction bases left unmatched: 5. Germline lookup yields CDR1 DFQATT and CDR2 SNEGSKA (reference sequence). The CDR3 region has the DNA TGCAGTCCCAGGGACAGGGTCTACAATGAGCAGTTCTTC. It yields the protein CSPRDRVYNEQFF.

This clonotype was counted only a few times. The rearrangement uses TRBV11-2 and TRBJ1-4; D is undetermined. Germline CDR1 is SGHAT and CDR2 is FQNNGV. This CDR3 is built from 19 residues. The V end lost 1 base, the J end lost 0 bases, and 18 bases lay between the germline ends. CDR3 DNA sequence: TGTGCCAGCAGCTTAGGTCCCATCCCCCCCTTTGCAACTAATGAAAAACTGTTTTTT. Residues: CASSLGPIPPFATNEKLFF.

This clonotype occurred a few times. This sequence joins TRBV27 and TRBJ1-1; D possibly corresponds to TRBD1 (6 bases). Germline values: CDR1 MNHEY, CDR2 SMNVEV (reference sequence). This CDR3 contains 13 residues. V lost 4 bases and J lost 7, with 13 bases in between. As DNA, the CDR3 is TGTGCCAGCAGTTGGGCAGGGGCGAATGAAGCTTTCTTT. It specifies CASSWAGANEAFF.

This clonotype has more than one count but fewer than ten. This sequence joins TRBV7-8 and TRBJ2-7; D is unclear. Trimming left V 2 bases short and J 3 bases short, with 11 bases between. The CDR3 is 14 residues long. Germline CDR1 SGHVS, CDR2 FQNEAQ. This chain's CDR3 is CASSLSLDLYEQYF. CDR3 DNA sequence: TGTGCCAGCAGCTTAAGTCTGGACCTCTACGAGCAGTACTTC. The variable domain in full, with the rest retrieved from reference TRBV7-8 and TRBJ2-7, is GAGVSQSPRYKVAKRGQDVALRCDPISGHVSLFWYQQALGQGPEFLTYFQNEAQLDKSGLPSDRFFAERPEGSVSTLKIQRTQQEDSAVYLCASSLSLDLYEQYFGPGTRLTVT.